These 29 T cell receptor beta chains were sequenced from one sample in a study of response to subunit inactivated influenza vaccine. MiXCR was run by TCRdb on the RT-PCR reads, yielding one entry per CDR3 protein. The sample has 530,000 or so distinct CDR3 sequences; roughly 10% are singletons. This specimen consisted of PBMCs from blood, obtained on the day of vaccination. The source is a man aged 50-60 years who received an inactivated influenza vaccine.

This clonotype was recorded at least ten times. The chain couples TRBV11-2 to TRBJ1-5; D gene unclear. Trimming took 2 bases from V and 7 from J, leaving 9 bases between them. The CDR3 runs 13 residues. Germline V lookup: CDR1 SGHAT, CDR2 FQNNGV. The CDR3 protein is CASSLSAGQPQHF. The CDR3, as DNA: TGTGCCAGCAGCTTATCGGCGGGCCAGCCCCAGCATTTT.

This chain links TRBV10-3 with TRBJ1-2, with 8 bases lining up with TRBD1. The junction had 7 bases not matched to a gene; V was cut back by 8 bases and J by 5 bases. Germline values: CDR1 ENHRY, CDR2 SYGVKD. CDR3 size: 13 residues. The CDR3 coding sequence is TGTGCCATCGGACAGGGTATTCCGTATGGCTACACCTTC. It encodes CAIGQGIPYGYTF.

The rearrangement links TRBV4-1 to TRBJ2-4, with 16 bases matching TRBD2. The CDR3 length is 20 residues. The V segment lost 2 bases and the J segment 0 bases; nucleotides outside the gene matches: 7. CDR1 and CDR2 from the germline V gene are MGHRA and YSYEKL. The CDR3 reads CASSQPGTSGGGLAKNIQYF. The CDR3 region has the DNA TGCGCCAGCAGCCAACCAGGGACTAGCGGGGGGGGTTTAGCCAAAAACATTCAGTACTTC.

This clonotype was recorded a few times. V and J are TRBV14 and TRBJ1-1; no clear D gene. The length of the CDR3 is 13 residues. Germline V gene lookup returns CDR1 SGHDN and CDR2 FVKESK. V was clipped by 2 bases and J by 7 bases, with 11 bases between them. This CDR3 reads CASSQYQALEAFF. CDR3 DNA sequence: TGTGCCAGCAGCCAATATCAGGCCCTTGAAGCTTTCTTT.

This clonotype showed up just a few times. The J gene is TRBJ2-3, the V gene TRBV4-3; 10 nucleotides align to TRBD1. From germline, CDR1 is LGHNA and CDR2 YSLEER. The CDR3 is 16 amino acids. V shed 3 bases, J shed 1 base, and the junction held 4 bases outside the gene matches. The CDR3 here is CASSQVGQGRTDTQYF. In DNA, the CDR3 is TGCGCCAGCAGCCAGGTGGGACAGGGGCGCACAGATACGCAGTATTTT.

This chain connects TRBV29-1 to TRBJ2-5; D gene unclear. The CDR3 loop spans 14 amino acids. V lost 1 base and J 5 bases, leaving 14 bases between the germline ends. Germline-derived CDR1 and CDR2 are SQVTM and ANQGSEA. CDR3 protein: CSVEVPNDGETQYF. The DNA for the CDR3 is TGCAGCGTTGAAGTTCCGAATGATGGGGAGACCCAGTACTTC.

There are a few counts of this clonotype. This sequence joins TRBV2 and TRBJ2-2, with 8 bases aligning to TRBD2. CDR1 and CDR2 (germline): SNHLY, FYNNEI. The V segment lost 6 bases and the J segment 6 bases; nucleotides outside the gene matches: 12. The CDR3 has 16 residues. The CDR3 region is CASSAEGLGNAGELFF. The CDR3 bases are TGTGCCAGCAGCGCGGAGGGACTAGGAAATGCCGGGGAGCTGTTTTTT.

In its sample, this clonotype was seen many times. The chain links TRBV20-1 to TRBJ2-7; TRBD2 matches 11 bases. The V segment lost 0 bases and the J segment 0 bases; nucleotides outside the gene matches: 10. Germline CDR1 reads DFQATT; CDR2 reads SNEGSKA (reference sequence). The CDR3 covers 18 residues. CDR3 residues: CSARDFGLAGGPSYEQYF. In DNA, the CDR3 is TGCAGTGCTAGAGATTTTGGGCTAGCGGGGGGCCCCTCCTACGAGCAGTACTTC.

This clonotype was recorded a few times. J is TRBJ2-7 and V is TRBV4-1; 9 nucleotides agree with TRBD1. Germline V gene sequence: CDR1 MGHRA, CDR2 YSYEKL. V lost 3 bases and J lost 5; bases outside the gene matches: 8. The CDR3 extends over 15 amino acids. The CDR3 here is CASSQPGTGKHEQYF. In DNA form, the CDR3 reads TGCGCCAGCAGCCAGCCCGGGACAGGGAAACACGAGCAGTACTTC.

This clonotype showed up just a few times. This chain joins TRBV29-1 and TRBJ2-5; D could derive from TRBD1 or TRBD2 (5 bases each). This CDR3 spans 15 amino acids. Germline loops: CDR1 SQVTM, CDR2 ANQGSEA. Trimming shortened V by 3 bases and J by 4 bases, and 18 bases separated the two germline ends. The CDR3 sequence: CSVDLGTGWTETQYF. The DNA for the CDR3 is TGCAGCGTTGACCTAGGGACGGGTTGGACAGAGACCCAGTACTTC. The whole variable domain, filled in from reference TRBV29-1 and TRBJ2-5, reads SAVISQKPSRDICQRGTSLTIQCQVDSQVTMMFWYRQQPGQSLTLIATANQGSEATYESGFVIDKFPISRPNLTFSTLTVSNMSPEDSSIYLCSVDLGTGWTETQYFGPGTRLLVL.

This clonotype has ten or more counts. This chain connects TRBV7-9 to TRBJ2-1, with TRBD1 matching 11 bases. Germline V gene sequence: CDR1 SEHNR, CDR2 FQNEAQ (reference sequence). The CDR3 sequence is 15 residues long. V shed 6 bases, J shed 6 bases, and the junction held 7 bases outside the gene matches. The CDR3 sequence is CASSSAGTGGNEQFF. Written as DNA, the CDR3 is TGTGCCAGCAGTTCAGCCGGGACAGGGGGCAATGAGCAGTTCTTC.

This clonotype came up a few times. CDR3 DNA: TGTGCCATCAGTGAGTCCGGGTATCTTACGCAGTATTTT. Translated: CAISESGYLTQYF. This chain connects TRBV10-3 to TRBJ2-3; no clear D. Germline V gene sequence: CDR1 ENHRY, CDR2 SYGVKD. Trimming removed 0 bases from V and 8 bases from J, with 9 bases in between. CDR3 length: 13 residues.

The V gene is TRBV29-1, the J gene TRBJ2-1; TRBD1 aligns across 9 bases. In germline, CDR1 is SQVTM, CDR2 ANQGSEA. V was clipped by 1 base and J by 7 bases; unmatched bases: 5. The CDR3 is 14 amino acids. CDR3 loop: CSVEVGTGPNEQFF. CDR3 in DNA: TGCAGCGTTGAAGTCGGGACAGGGCCAAATGAGCAGTTCTTC.

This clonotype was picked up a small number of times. CDR3 protein: CASTDSGRPTDTQYF. CDR3 DNA: TGCGCCAGCACCGATAGCGGGAGACCCACAGATACGCAGTATTTT. The V call is TRBV5-1, the J call TRBJ2-3, with 9 bases that match TRBD2. The CDR3 extends over 15 amino acids. Germline CDR1 reads SGHRS; CDR2 reads YFSETQ. V was clipped by 6 bases and J by 2 bases; unmatched bases: 7.

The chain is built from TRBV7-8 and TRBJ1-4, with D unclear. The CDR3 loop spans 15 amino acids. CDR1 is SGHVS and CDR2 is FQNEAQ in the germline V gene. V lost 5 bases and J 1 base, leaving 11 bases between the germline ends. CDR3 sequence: CASSPSRQTNEKLFF. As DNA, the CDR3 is TGTGCCAGCAGCCCGTCTCGGCAAACTAATGAAAAACTGTTTTTT.

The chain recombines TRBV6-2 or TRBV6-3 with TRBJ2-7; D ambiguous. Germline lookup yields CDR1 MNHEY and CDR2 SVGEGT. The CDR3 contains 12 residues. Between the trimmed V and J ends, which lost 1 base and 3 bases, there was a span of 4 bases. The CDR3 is CASSYYNYEQYF. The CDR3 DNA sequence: TGTGCCAGCAGTTACTACAACTACGAGCAGTACTTC.

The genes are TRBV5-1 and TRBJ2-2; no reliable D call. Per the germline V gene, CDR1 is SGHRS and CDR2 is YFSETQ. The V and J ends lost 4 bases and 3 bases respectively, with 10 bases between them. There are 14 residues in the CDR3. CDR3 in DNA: TGCGCCAGCAGCCCTCTAGTAGACACCGGGGAGCTGTTTTTT. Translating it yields CASSPLVDTGELFF.

CDR3: CASSLGVITYEQYF. The DNA for the CDR3 is TGTGCCAGCAGCTTAGGGGTGATTACCTACGAGCAGTACTTC. The V call is TRBV11-2, the J call TRBJ2-7; D call uncertain. The CDR3 runs to 14 residues. CDR1 SGHAT and CDR2 FQNNGV come from the germline V gene. The germline V and J ends were trimmed by 1 base and 2 bases, with 9 bases remaining between them.

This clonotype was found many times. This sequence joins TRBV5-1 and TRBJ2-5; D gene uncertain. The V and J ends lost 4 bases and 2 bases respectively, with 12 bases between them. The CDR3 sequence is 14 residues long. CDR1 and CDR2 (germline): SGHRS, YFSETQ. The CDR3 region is CASSPGPFQETQYF. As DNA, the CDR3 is TGCGCCAGCAGCCCTGGACCTTTTCAAGAGACCCAGTACTTC.

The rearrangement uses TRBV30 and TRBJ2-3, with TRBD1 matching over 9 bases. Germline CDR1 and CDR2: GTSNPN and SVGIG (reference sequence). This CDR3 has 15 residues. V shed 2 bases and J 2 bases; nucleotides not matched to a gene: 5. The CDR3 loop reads CAWSTGTGFTDTQYF. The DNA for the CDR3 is TGTGCCTGGAGTACCGGGACAGGGTTCACAGATACGCAGTATTTT.

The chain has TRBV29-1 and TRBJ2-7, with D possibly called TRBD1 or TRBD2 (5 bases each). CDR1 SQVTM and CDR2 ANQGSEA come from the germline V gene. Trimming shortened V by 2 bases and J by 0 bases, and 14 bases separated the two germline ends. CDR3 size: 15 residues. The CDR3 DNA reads TGCAGCGTTGAATTGAGGGACGGGGTCTCCTACGAGCAGTACTTC. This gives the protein CSVELRDGVSYEQYF.

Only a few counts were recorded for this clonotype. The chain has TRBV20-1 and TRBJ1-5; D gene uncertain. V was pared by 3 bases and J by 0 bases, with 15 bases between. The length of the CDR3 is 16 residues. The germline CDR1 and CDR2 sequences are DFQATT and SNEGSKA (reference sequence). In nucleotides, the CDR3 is TGCAGTGCTAGCTCCCCGGGGTCCGATAGCAATCAGCCCCAGCATTTT. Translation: CSASSPGSDSNQPQHF.

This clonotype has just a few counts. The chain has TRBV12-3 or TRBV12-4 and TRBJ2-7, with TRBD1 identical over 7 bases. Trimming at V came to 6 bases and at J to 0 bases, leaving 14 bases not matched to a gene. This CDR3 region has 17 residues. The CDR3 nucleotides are TGTGCCAGCAGCCTATCCCCGACAGGGTGGACCTCCTACGAGCAGTACTTC. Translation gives CASSLSPTGWTSYEQYF.

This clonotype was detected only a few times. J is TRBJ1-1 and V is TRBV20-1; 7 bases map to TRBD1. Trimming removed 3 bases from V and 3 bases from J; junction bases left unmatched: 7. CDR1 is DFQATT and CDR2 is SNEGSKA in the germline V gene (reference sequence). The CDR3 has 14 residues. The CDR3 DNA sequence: TGCAGTGCTAGTCTAACAGGGGTATACACTGAAGCTTTCTTT. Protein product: CSASLTGVYTEAFF.

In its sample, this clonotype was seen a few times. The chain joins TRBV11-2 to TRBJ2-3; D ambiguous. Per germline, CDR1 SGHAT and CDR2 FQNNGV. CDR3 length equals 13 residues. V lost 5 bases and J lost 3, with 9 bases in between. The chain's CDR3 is CASSGVGTDTQYF. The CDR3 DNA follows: TGTGCCAGCAGCGGTGTGGGAACAGATACGCAGTATTTT. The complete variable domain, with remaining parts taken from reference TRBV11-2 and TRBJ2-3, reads EAGVAQSPRYKIIEKRQSVAFWCNPISGHATLYWYQQILGQGPKLLIQFQNNGVVDDSQLPKDRFSAERLKGVDSTLKIQPAKLEDSAVYLCASSGVGTDTQYFGPGTRLTVL.

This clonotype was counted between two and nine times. The CDR3, as DNA: TGTGCCAGCTCTCCGGTGGGGGGCTGGAACACTGAAGCTTTCTTT. Residues: CASSPVGGWNTEAFF. J is TRBJ1-1 and V is TRBV18, with TRBD1 as a possible D gene (6 bases). Trimming shortened V by 6 bases and J by 1 base, and 15 bases separated the two germline ends. CDR1 is KGHSH and CDR2 is LQKENI in the germline V gene. CDR3 size: 15 residues.

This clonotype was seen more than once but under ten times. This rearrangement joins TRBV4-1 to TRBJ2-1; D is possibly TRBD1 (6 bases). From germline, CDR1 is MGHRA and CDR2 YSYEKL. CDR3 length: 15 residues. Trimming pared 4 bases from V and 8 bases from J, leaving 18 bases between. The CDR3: CASSRTQGYLDEQFF. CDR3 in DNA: TGCGCCAGCAGCCGGACACAGGGTTACTTGGATGAGCAGTTCTTC.

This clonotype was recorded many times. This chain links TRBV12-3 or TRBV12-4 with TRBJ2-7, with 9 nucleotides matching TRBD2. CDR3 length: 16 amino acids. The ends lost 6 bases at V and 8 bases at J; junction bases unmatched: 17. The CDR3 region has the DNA TGTGCCAGCAGCTATCCCCTGACTAGCGGTACCTATCAGCAGTACTTC. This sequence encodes CASSYPLTSGTYQQYF.

The CDR3 reads CASSQGQGREAFF. Here the CDR3 DNA reads TGCGCCAGCAGCCAGGGACAGGGCAGGGAAGCTTTCTTT. The rearrangement joins TRBV4-3 to TRBJ1-1; TRBD1 matches 9 bases. Germline assignment: CDR1 LGHNA and CDR2 YSLEER. The junction had 4 bases not matched to a gene; V was cut back by 3 bases and J by 8 bases. The CDR3 has 13 residues.